A selection of T cell receptor beta chains follows, all from one sample in a study of shared clonotypes between healthy human individuals. Repertoires were generated with immunoSEQ multiplex PCR, while TCRdb's copy carries only in-frame clones and drops some. The table lists approximately 980,000 clones, around 80% of them singletons. Sequencing used memory CD4+ T cells sorted from blood. These receptors were obtained from a man in his late teens or twenties in good health. Both conserved end residues are part of each CDR3. A D gene is named only where the DNA matches it firmly. Expanded clones get a size class; other rows say once, few or many, or leave the size out.

D,V,J,size,DNA,CDR3
-,TRBV7-2,TRBJ1-1,-,TGTGCCGGCAGCCGAACAAGGGGAAGGACTGAAGCTTTCTTT,CAGSRTRGRTEAFF
-,TRBV9,TRBJ1-6,-,TGTGCCAGCAGCCCCAATTCTGTGGAGCCACCCCTCCACTTT,CASSPNSVEPPLHF
TRBD1,TRBV29-1,TRBJ2-1,-,TGCAGCGTTGAAGATCCCGTGACAGGGAGCTCCTACAATGAGCAGTTCTTC,CSVEDPVTGSSYNEQFF
-,TRBV30,TRBJ2-1,many,TGTGCCTGGAGCGGAGGTCAAGGGTCCTACAATGAGCAGTTCTTC,CAWSGGQGSYNEQFF
-,TRBV6-1,TRBJ1-2,-,TGTGCCAGCACCTTGACACGCTATGGCTACACCTTC,CASTLTRYGYTF
-,TRBV9,TRBJ1-1,few,TGTGCCAGCAGCCCCTCGGACAGAACGAACACTGAAGCTTTCTTT,CASSPSDRTNTEAFF
-,TRBV6-6,TRBJ2-3,-,TGTGCCAGCAATTATCCAGGGGAGACAGATACGCAGTATTTT,CASNYPGETDTQYF
-,TRBV27,TRBJ2-3,-,TGTGCCAGCAGTTTTGGGCAGGTCAGCACAGATACGCAGTATTTT,CASSFGQVSTDTQYF
-,TRBV6-1,TRBJ2-7,-,TGTGCCACCACCCTCGAAGCGGCTACCTACGAGCAGTACTTC,CATTLEAATYEQYF
-,TRBV10-3,TRBJ2-3,-,TGTGCCATCAGTGAGGGCTACACAGATACGCAGTATTTT,CAISEGYTDTQYF
TRBD2,TRBV6-6,TRBJ2-7,-,TGTGCCAGCAGTCCGGGACTAGCGGACTACGAGCAGTACTTC,CASSPGLADYEQYF
TRBD1,TRBV13,TRBJ2-1,few,TGTGCCAGCAGCTCCCTTTGGGACAGCGCCCTGTGGGGGCAGTTCTTC,CASSSLWDSALWGQFF
-,TRBV5-4,TRBJ2-3,-,TGTGCCAGCGGGGGGCCTGAGGGGGATACGCAGTATTTT,CASGGPEGDTQYF
-,TRBV6-5,TRBJ1-1,few,TGTGCCAGCAGTTACTGGCAGAACACTGAAGCTTTCTTT,CASSYWQNTEAFF
-,TRBV9,TRBJ2-3,-,TGTGCCAGCAGCGATCGACTCGGCACAGATACGCAGTATTTT,CASSDRLGTDTQYF
-,TRBV5-1,TRBJ2-7,few,TGCGCCAGCAGCTTAGGGGCTCAACTAGCCACCTACGAGCAGTACTTC,CASSLGAQLATYEQYF
-,TRBV30,TRBJ1-5,few,TGTGCCTGGAGTCTAGAGGGTCAGCCCCAGCATTTT,CAWSLEGQPQHF
-,TRBV6-1,TRBJ1-5,-,TGTGCCAGCAGTGAACTGACAGCTAATCAGCCCCAGCATTTT,CASSELTANQPQHF
TRBD2,TRBV4-2,TRBJ2-5,-,TGTGCCAGCAGCCAAGCCACTAGCGGGGGGGCCTGGGAGACCCAGTACTTC,CASSQATSGGAWETQYF
-,TRBV28,TRBJ1-2,-,TGTGCCAGCAGTTTATTAGGGAATGGCTACACCTTC,CASSLLGNGYTF
-,TRBV14,TRBJ2-3,-,TGTGCCAGCAGCCAAGTTCTAGATACGCAGTATTTT,CASSQVLDTQYF
-,TRBV6-5,TRBJ2-1,-,TGTGCCAGCAAAGGGGCTAGCTCCTACAATGAGCAGTTCTTC,CASKGASSYNEQFF
-,TRBV5-4,TRBJ2-7,-,TGTGCCAGCAGCTTGGGACTTCCAGCTTACGAGCAGTACTTC,CASSLGLPAYEQYF
-,TRBV7-6,TRBJ1-6,many,TGTGCCAGCAGCTTAGCCCCACAGGGAAATTCACCCCTCCACTTT,CASSLAPQGNSPLHF
-,TRBV7-2,TRBJ2-1,-,TGTGCCAGCAGCCCGCTAGCGCGCTCCTACAATGAGCAGTTCTTC,CASSPLARSYNEQFF
-,TRBV6-6,TRBJ2-7,-,TGTGCCAGCAAATGGGGCTACGAGCAGTACTTC,CASKWGYEQYF
-,TRBV5-4,TRBJ1-6,-,TGTGCCAGCAGCTTGGGGCAGGGTCGATCACCCCTCCACTTT,CASSLGQGRSPLHF
-,TRBV5-4,TRBJ1-6,-,TGTGCCAGCAGCCTCCGGACAGAGAATTCACCCCTCCACTTT,CASSLRTENSPLHF
-,TRBV2,TRBJ1-1,few,TGTGCCAGCACCGGGCGGGTGAACACTGAAGCTTTCTTT,CASTGRVNTEAFF
-,TRBV11-2,TRBJ2-7,-,TGTGCCAGCAGCCTCACGCGGGACCCCCAATACGAGCAGTACTTC,CASSLTRDPQYEQYF
-,TRBV7-9,TRBJ1-1,-,TGTGCCAGCAGCTTACCCTTGGACACGAACACTGAAGCTTTCTTT,CASSLPLDTNTEAFF
-,TRBV5-1,TRBJ2-6,-,TGCGCCAGCAGCGGGACACCAGCCTCTGGGGCCAACGTCCTGACTTTC,CASSGTPASGANVLTF
-,TRBV5-4,TRBJ1-6,-,TGTGCCAGCAGCTTGGGGGGGGATCGGTCACCCCTCCACTTT,CASSLGGDRSPLHF
TRBD1,TRBV7-2,TRBJ2-3,-,TGTGCCAGCAGCTTAGGACGGGGCAGGGGGACAGATACGCAGTATTTT,CASSLGRGRGTDTQYF
-,TRBV5-1,TRBJ1-4,few,TGCGCCAGCAGCTTGGACAGCCTTGACAACGAAAAACTGTTTTTT,CASSLDSLDNEKLFF
TRBD1,TRBV5-5,TRBJ1-6,-,TGTGCCAGCAGCTTGGCAGGGGGCTTCTCCTATAATTCACCCCTCCACTTT,CASSLAGGFSYNSPLHF
TRBD2,TRBV11-2,TRBJ2-3,few,TGTGCCAGCAGCTTATACGGCCCACTAGCGGGGGAGGATACGCAGTATTTT,CASSLYGPLAGEDTQYF
-,TRBV4-3,TRBJ1-1,many,TGCGCCAGCAGCCAAAATCACGGGAACACTGAAGCTTTCTTT,CASSQNHGNTEAFF
-,TRBV4-3,TRBJ2-5,many,TGCGCCAGCAGCCAAGATCTGGCAGCTGGGATCGGTGGGGAGACCCAGTACTTC,CASSQDLAAGIGGETQYF
-,TRBV7-6,TRBJ1-5,-,TGTGCCAGCAGCTTACGGACCGAGCTTCTACTCAATCAGCCCCAGCATTTT,CASSLRTELLLNQPQHF
-,TRBV7-2,TRBJ1-4,-,TGTGCCAGCAGCTTAGAACAAGGGAATAGGGAACTGTTTTTT,CASSLEQGNRELFF